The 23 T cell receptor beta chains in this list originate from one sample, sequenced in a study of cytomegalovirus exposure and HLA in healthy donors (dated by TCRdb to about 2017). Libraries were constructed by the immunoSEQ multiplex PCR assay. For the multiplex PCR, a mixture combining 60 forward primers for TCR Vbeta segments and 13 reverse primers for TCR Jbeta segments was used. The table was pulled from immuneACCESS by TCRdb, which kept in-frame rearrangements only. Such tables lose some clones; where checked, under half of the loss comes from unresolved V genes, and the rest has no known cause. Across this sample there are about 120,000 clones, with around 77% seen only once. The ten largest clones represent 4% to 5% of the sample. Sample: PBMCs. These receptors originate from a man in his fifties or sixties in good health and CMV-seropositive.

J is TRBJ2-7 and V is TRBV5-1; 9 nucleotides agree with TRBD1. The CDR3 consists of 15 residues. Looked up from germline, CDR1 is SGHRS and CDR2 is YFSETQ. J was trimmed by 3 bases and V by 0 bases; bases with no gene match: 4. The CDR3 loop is CASSLGGQGNYEQYF. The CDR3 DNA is TGCGCCAGCAGCTTGGGGGGACAGGGAAACTACGAGCAGTACTTC.

The CDR3 DNA sequence: TGTGCCAGCAGACGAAGACTAACCTCCGGGGCCAACGTCCTGACTTTC. Encoded protein: CASRRRLTSGANVLTF. The rearrangement links TRBV28 to TRBJ2-6; perhaps TRBD2 as D (5 bases). The germline V gene encodes CDR1 MDHEN and CDR2 SYDVKM. This CDR3 spans 16 amino acids. V was clipped by 6 bases and J by 4 bases, with 16 bases between them.

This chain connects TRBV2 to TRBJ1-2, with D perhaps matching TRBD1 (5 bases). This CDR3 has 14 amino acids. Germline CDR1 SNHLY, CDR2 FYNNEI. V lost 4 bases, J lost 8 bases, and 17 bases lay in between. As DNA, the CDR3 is TGTGCCAGCAGTGGGGGCGGGAAGCTCTCGGGCTACACCTTC. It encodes CASSGGGKLSGYTF.

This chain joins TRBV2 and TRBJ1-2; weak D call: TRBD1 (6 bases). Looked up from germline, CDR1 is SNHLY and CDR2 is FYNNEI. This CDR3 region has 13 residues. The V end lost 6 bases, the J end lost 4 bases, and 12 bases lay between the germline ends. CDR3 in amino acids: CASSPWTAYGYTF. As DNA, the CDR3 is TGTGCCAGCAGCCCTTGGACAGCCTATGGCTACACCTTC.

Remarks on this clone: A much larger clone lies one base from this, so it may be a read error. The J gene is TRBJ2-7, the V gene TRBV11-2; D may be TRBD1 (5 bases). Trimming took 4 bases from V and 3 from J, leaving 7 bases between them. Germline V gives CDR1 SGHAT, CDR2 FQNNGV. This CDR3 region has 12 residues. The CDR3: CASSSQGYEQYF. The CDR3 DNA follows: TGTGCCAGCAGCTCTCAGGGCTACGAGCAGTACTTC.

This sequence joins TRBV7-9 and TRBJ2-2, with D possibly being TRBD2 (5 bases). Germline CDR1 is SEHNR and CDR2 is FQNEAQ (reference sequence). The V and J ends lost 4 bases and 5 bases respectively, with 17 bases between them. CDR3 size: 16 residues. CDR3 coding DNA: TGTGCCAGCAGCTCCTTTCGGGGTCCGAGTACCGGGGAGCTGTTTTTT. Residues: CASSSFRGPSTGELFF. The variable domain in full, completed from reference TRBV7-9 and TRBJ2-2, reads DTGVSQNPRHKITKRGQNVTFRCDPISEHNRLYWYRQTLGQGPEFLTYFQNEAQLEKSRLLSDRFSAERPKGSFSTLEIQRTEQGDSAMYLCASSSFRGPSTGELFFGEGSRLTVL.

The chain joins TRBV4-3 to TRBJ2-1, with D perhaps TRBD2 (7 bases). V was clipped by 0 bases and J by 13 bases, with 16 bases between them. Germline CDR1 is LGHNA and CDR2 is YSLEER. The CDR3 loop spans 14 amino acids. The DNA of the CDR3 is TGCGCCAGCAGCCAAGATACCGGGGGGCCGAGACAGTTCTTC. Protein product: CASSQDTGGPRQFF.

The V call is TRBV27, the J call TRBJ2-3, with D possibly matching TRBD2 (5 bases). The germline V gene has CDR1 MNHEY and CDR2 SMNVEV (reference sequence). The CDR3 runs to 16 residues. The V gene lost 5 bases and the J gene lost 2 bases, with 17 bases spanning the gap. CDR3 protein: CASSPDWMRATDTQYF. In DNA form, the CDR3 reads TGTGCCAGCAGTCCTGATTGGATGCGGGCCACAGATACGCAGTATTTT.

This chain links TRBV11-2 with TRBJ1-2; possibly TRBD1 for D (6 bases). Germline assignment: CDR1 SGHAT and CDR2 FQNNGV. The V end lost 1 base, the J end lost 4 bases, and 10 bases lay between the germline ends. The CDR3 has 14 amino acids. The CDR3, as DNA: TGTGCCAGCAGCTTAGTAGGACAGTTCTATGGCTACACCTTC. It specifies CASSLVGQFYGYTF.

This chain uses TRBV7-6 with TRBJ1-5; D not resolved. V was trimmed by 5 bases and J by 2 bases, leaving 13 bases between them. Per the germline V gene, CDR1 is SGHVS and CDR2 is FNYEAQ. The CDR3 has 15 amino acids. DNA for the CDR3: TGTGCCAGCAGCCAAGCGGCCGGACGCAATCAGCCCCAGCATTTT. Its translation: CASSQAAGRNQPQHF.

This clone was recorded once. CDR3 nucleotides: TGCGCCAGCAGCTTGGGAGGGAGGACTAACTCGGATGAGCAGTTCTTC. This sequence encodes CASSLGGRTNSDEQFF. J is TRBJ2-1 and V is TRBV5-1; possibly TRBD2 for D (6 bases). Germline lookup yields CDR1 SGHRS and CDR2 YFSETQ. V was trimmed by 0 bases and J by 8 bases, leaving 18 bases between them. CDR3 size: 16 residues.

CDR3 coding DNA: TGTGCCAGCAGCTTCATCCCCTCCTACAATGAGCAGTTCTTC. It translates to CASSFIPSYNEQFF. The genes are TRBV7-9 and TRBJ2-1; D gene unclear. The CDR3 has 14 amino acids. Looked up from germline, CDR1 is SEHNR and CDR2 is FQNEAQ (reference sequence). V was clipped by 3 bases and J by 0 bases, with 6 bases between them. The full variable domain, its missing parts supplied by reference TRBV7-9 and TRBJ2-1, is DTGVSQNPRHKITKRGQNVTFRCDPISEHNRLYWYRQTLGQGPEFLTYFQNEAQLEKSRLLSDRFSAERPKGSFSTLEIQRTEQGDSAMYLCASSFIPSYNEQFFGPGTRLTVL.

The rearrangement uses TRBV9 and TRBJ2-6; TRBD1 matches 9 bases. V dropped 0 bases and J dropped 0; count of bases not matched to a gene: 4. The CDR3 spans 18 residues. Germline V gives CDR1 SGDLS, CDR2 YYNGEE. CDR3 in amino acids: CASSVEGTGSSGANVLTF. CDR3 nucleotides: TGTGCCAGCAGCGTAGAGGGGACAGGGAGCTCTGGGGCCAACGTCCTGACTTTC. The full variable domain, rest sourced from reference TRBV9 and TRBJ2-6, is DSGVTQTPKHLITATGQRVTLRCSPRSGDLSVYWYQQSLDQGLQFLIQYYNGEERAKGNILERFSAQQFPDLHSELNLSSLELGDSALYFCASSVEGTGSSGANVLTFGAGSRLTVL.

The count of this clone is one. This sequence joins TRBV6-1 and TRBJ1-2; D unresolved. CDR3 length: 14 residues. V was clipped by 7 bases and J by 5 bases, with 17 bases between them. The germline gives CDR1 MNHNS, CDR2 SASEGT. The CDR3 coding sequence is TGTGCCAGCATCGAAGGGAACAGAGGGTATGGCTACACCTTC. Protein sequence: CASIEGNRGYGYTF.

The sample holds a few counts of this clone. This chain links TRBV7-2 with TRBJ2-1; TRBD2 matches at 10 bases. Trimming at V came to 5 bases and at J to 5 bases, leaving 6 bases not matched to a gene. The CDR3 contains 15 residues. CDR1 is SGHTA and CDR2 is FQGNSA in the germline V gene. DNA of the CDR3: TGTGCCAGCAGCATGGGGACTAGCGTCAACAATGAGCAGTTCTTC. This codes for CASSMGTSVNNEQFF.

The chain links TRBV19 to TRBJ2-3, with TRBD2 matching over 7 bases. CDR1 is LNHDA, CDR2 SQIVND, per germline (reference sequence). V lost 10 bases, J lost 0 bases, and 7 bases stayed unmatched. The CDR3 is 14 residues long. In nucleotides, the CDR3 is TGTGCCACTTGGGGGGGATCTAGCACAGATACGCAGTATTTT. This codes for CATWGGSSTDTQYF.

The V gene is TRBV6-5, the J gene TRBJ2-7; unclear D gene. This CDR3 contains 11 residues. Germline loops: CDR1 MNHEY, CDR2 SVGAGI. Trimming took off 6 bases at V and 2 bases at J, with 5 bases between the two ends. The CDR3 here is CASSTAYEQYF. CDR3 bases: TGTGCCAGCAGCACAGCCTACGAGCAGTACTTC.

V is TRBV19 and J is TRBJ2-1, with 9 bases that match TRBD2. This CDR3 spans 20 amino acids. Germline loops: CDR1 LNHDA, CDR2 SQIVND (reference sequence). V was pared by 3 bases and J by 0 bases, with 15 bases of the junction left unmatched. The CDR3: CASSMEGLAGFRSSYNEQFF. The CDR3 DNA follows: TGTGCCAGTAGTATGGAAGGTCTAGCGGGGTTCCGTAGCTCCTACAATGAGCAGTTCTTC.

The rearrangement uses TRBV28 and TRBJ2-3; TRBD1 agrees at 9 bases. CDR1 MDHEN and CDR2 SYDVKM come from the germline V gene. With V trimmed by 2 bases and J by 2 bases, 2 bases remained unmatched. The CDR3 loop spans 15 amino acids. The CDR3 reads CASSLGTGNTDTQYF. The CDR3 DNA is TGTGCCAGCAGTTTAGGGACAGGGAACACAGATACGCAGTATTTT.

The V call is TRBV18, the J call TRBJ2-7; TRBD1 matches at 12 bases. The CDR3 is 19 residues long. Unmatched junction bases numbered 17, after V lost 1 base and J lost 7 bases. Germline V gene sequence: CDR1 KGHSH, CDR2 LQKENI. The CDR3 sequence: CASSPLGVFGDRGRKEQYF. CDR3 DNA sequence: TGTGCCAGCTCACCACTCGGAGTATTTGGGGACAGGGGGCGGAAAGAGCAGTACTTC.

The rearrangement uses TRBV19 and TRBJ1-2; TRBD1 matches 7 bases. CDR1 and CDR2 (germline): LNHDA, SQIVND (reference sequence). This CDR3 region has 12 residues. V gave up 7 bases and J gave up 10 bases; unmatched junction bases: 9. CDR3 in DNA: TGTGCCAGTAACAGGAACAGGGGTACCTACACCTTC. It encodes CASNRNRGTYTF.

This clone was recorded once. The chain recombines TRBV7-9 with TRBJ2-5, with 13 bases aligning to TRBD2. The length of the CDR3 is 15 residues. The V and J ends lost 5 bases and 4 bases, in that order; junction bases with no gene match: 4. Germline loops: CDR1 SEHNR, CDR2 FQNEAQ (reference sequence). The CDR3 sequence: CASSHTSGGGETQYF. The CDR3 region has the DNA TGTGCCAGCAGCCATACTAGCGGGGGGGGAGAGACCCAGTACTTC.

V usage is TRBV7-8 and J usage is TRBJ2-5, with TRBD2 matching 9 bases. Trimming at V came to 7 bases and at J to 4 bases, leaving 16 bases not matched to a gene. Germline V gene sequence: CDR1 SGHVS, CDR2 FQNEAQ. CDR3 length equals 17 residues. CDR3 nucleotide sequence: TGTGCCAGCACCTACCCTGTGGGCGGGGGGGCTCTAGAGACCCAGTACTTC. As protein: CASTYPVGGGALETQYF.